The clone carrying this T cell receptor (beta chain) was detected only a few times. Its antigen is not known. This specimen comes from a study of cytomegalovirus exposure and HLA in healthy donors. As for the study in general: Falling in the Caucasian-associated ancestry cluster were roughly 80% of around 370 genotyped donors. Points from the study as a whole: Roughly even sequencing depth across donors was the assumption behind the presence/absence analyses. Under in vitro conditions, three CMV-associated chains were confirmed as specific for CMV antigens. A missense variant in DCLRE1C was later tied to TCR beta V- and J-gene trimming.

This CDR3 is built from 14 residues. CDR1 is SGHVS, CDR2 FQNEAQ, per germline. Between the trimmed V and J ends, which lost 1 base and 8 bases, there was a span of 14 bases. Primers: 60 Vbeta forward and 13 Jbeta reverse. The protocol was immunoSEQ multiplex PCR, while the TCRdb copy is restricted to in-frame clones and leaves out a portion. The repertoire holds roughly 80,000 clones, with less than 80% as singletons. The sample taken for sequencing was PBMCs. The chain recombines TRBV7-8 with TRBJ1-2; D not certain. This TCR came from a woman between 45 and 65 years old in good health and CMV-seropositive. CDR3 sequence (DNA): TGTGCCAGCAGCTTAGATGCAGTCCCAATGGGCTACACCTTC. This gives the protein CASSLDAVPMGYTF.